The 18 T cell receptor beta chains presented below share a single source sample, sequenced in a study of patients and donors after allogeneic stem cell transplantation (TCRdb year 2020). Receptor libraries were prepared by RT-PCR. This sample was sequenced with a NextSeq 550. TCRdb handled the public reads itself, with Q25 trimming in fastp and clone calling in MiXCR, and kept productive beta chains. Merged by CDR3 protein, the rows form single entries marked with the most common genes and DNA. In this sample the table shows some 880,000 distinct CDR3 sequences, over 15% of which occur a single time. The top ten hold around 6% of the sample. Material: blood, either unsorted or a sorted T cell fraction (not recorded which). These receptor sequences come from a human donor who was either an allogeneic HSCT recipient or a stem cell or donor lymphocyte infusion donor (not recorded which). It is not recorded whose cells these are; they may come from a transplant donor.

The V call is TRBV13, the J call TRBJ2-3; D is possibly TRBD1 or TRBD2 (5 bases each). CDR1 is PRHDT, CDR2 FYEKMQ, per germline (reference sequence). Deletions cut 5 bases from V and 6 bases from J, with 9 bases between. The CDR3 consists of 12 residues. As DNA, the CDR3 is TGTGCCAGCAGCGGGACGGAGGATACGCAGTATTTT. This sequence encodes CASSGTEDTQYF.

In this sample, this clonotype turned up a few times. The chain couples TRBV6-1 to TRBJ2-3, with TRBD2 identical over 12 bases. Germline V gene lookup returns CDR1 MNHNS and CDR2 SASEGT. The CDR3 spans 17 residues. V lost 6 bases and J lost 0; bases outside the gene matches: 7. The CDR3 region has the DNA TGTGCCAGCAGCCTTAAAACTAGCGGGGGGAGCACAGATACGCAGTATTTT. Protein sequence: CASSLKTSGGSTDTQYF.

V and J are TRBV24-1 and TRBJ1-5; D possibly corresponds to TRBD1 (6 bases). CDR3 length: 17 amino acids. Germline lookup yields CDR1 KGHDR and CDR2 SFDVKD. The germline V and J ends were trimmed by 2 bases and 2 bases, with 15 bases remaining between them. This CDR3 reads CATSDSRGGAGNQPQHF. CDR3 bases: TGTGCCACCAGTGATTCCCGGGGGGGCGCGGGCAATCAGCCCCAGCATTTT.

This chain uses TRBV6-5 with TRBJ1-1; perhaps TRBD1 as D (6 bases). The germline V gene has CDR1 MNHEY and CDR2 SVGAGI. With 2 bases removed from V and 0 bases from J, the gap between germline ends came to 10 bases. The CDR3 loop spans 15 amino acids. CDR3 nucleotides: TGTGCCAGCAGTTACAGGGGGGGGATGAACACTGAAGCTTTCTTT. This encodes CASSYRGGMNTEAFF.

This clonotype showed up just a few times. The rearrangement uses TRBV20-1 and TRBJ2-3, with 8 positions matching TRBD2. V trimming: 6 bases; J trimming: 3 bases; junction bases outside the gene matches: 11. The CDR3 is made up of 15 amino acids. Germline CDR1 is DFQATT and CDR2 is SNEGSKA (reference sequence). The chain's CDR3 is CSASRRAGATDTQYF. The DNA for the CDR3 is TGCAGTGCCTCACGGCGAGCGGGAGCGACAGATACGCAGTATTTT.

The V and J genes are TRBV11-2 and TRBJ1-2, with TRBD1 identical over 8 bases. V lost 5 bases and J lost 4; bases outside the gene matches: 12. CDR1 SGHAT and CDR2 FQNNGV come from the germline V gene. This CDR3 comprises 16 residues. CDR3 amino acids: CASSTRPNRGAYGYTF. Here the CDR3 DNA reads TGTGCCAGCAGCACCCGTCCGAACAGGGGGGCCTATGGCTACACCTTC.

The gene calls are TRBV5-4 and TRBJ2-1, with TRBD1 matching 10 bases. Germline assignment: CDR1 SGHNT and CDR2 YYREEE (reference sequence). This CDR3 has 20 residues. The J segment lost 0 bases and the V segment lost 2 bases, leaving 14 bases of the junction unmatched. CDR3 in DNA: TGTGCCAGCAGCTTCATACCGGGACAGGGGCCTCGAAGCTCCTACAATGAGCAGTTCTTC. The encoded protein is CASSFIPGQGPRSSYNEQFF.

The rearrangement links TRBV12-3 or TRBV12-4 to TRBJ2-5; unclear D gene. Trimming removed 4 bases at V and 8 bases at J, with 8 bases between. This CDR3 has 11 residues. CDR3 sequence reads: CASSSPPTQYF. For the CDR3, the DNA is TGTGCCAGCAGTTCCCCCCCAACCCAGTACTTC.

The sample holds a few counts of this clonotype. CDR3 nucleotide sequence: TGTGCCAGCAGCAATAGCGGGGGCCCACAAGAGACCCAGTACTTC. This translates into CASSNSGGPQETQYF. The rearrangement joins TRBV12-3 or TRBV12-4 to TRBJ2-5; 9 bases match TRBD2. CDR3 size: 15 residues. Trimming removed 6 bases from V and 2 bases from J; junction bases left unmatched: 7.

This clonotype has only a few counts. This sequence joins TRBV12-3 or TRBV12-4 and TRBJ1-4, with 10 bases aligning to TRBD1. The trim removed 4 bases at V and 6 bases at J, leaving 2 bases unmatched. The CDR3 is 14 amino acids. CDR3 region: CASSSGTGDEKLFF. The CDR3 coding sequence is TGTGCCAGCAGTTCCGGGACAGGGGATGAAAAACTGTTTTTT.

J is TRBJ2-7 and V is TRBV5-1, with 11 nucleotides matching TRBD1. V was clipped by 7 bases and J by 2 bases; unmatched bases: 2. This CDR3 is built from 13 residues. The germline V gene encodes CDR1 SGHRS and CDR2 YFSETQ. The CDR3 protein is CASGTGGPYEQYF. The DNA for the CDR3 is TGCGCCAGCGGGACAGGGGGACCCTACGAGCAGTACTTC. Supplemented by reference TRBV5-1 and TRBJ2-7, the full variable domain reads KAGVTQTPRYLIKTRGQQVTLSCSPISGHRSVSWYQQTPGQGLQFLFEYFSETQRNKGNFPGRFSGRQFSNSRSEMNVSTLELGDSALYLCASGTGGPYEQYFGPGTRLTVT.

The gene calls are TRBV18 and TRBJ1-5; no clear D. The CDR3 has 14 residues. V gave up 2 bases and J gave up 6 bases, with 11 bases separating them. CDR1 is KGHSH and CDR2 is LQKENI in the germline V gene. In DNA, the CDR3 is TGTGCCAGCTCACCAAAAGGTGGAACTCAGCCCCAGCATTTT. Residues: CASSPKGGTQPQHF.

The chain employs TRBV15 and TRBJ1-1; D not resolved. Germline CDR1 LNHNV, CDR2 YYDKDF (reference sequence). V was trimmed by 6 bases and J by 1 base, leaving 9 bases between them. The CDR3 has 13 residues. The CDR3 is CATRVMGNTEAFF. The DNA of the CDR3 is TGTGCCACCAGGGTCATGGGGAACACTGAAGCTTTCTTT. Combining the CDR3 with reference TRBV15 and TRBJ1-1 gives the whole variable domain DAMVIQNPRYQVTQFGKPVTLSCSQTLNHNVMYWYQQKSSQAPKLLFHYYDKDFNNEADTPDNFQSRRPNTSFCFLDIRSPGLGDTAMYLCATRVMGNTEAFFGQGTRLTVV.

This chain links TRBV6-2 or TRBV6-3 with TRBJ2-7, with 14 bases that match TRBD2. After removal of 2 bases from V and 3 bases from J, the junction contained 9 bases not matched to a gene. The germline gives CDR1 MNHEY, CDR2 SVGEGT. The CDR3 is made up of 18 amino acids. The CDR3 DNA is TGTGCCAGCAGTTACACGAAGGGGACTAGCGGGAGTCTCTACGAGCAGTACTTC. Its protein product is CASSYTKGTSGSLYEQYF.

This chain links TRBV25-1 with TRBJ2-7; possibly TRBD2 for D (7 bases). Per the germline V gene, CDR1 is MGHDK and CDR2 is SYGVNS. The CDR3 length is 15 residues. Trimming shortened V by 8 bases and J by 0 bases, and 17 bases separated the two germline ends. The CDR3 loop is CASLDLGGPSYEQYF. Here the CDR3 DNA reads TGTGCCAGCCTAGATCTCGGGGGGCCCTCCTACGAGCAGTACTTC.

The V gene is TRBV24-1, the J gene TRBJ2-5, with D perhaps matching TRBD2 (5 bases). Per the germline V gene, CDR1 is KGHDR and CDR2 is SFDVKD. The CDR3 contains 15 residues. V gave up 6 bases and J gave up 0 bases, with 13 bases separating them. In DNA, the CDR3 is TGTGCCACCAGTTCCGCGGGCGAGTACCAAGAGACCCAGTACTTC. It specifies CATSSAGEYQETQYF.

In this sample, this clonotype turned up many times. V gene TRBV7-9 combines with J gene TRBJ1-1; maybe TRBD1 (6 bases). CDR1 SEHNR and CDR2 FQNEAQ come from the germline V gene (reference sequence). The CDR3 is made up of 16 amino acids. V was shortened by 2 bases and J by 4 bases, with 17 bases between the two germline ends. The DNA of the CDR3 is TGTGCCAGCAGCTTAACCGGTGGCAGGGGAGGCACTGAAGCTTTCTTT. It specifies CASSLTGGRGGTEAFF.

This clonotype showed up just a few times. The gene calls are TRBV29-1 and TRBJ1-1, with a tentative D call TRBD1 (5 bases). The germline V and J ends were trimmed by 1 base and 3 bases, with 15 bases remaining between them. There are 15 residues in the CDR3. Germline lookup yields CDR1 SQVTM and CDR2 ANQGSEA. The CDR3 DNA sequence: TGCAGCGTTGAAGTTCGGTACAGGTCCCACACTGAAGCTTTCTTT. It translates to CSVEVRYRSHTEAFF.